The sequence of this TCR beta chain was determined in a study of OX40 agonist ivuxolimab in advanced cancers. Study as a whole: An agonistic human IgG2 monoclonal antibody against OX40 (CD134) was given. Earlier anti-PD-1, anti-PD-L1 or anti-CTLA-4 therapy was permitted; 30% to 50% had received some. People in dose escalation had one of these cancers: hepatocellular carcinoma, melanoma, renal cell or head and neck cancer. Six ivuxolimab dose levels, 0.01 to 10 mg/kg, were given intravenously every 2 weeks.

Germline-derived CDR1 and CDR2 are SGHAT and FQNNGV. V gave up 3 bases and J gave up 4 bases; unmatched junction bases: 9. CDR3 length: 16 residues. Profiled with immunoSEQ multiplex PCR; TCRdb holds only in-frame clones, not every one. The data hold approximately 65,000 clones, with under 95% observed a single time. The chain combines TRBV11-2 with TRBJ2-3; 8 bases align to TRBD2. The sample was CD4+ or CD8+ T cells sorted from blood, taken in a trial of the OX40 agonist ivuxolimab. This sequence originates from an adult with an advanced solid tumor such as melanoma, head and neck, liver or kidney cancer. CDR3 loop: CASSLAGRAVADTQYF. DNA for the CDR3: TGTGCCAGCAGCTTGGCCGGGAGGGCCGTCGCAGATACGCAGTATTTT.